Presented here are 2 T cell receptor beta chains from one specimen sequenced in a study of blood T cell repertoires in COVID-19. Profiling relied on immunoSEQ multiplex PCR, and the TCRdb table lists in-frame clones only, not all of them. The sample has some 60,000 clones, approximately 86% seen once. The sequencing input was peripheral blood. These receptors were taken from a man aged 60 to 75 with acute or convalescent COVID-19.

The V gene is TRBV24-1, the J gene TRBJ1-5, with 9 bases identical to TRBD1. The V and J ends lost 4 bases and 7 bases, in that order; junction bases with no gene match: 7. The CDR3 has 15 amino acids. Germline CDR1 and CDR2: KGHDR and SFDVKD. In DNA form, the CDR3 reads TGTGCCACCAGTGACCGCCGGGACAGGGCCCAGCCCCAGCATTTT. Protein: CATSDRRDRAQPQHF.

The chain recombines TRBV7-3 with TRBJ2-1; 10 bases fit TRBD2. The CDR3 is 16 amino acids. The V segment lost 5 bases and the J segment 4 bases; nucleotides outside the gene matches: 8. Germline-derived CDR1 and CDR2 are SGHTA and FQGTGA. The CDR3 loop reads CASSPTLAGSYNEQFF. DNA for the CDR3: TGTGCCAGCAGCCCTACACTAGCGGGATCATACAATGAGCAGTTCTTC.